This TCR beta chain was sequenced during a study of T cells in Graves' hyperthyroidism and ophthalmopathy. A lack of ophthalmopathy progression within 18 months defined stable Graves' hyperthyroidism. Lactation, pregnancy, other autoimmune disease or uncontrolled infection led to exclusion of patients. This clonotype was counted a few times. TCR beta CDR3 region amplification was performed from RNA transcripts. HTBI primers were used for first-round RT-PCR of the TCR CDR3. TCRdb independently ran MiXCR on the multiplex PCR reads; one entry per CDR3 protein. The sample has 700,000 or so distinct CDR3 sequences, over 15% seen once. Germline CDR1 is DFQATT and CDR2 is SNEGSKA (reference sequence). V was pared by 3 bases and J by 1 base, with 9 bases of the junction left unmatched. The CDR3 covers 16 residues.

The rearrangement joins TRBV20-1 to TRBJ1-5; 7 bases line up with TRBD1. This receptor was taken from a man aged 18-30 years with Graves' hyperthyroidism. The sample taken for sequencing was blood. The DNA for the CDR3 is TGCAGTGCTAGCGGGCCCCCAGGGGGGAGCAATCAGCCCCAGCATTTT. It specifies CSASGPPGGSNQPQHF.